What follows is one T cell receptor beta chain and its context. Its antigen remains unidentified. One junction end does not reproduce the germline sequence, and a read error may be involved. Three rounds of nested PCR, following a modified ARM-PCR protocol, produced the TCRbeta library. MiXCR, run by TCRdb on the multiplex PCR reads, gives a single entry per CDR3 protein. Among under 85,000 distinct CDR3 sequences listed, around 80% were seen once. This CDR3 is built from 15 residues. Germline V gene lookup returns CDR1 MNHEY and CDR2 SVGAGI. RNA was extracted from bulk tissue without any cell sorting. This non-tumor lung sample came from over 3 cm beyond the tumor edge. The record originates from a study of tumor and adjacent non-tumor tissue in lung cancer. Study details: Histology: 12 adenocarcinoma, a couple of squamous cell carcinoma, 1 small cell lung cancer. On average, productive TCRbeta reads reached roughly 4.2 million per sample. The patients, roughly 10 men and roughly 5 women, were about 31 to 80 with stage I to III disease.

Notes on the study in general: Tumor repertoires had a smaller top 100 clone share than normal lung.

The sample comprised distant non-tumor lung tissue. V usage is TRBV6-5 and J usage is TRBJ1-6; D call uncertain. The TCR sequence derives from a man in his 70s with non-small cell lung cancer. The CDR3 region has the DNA TGTGCCAGCAGTTATTCCGACGGTTTAAATTCACCACTCCACTTT. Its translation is CASSYSDGLNSPLHF.